The sequence of this TCR beta chain was determined in a study of blood T cell dynamics during melanoma immunotherapy. Sequencing used immunoSEQ multiplex PCR; TCRdb keeps in-frame clones, though not all of them. The sample carries 17,000 or so clones, 83% recorded once. Specified time point: pre-treatment baseline. The clonotype comes from a human donor with melanoma. Sample: blood, taken from a patient treated with checkpoint blockade.

CDR3 sequence reads: CASGAEQAPNEQFF. In DNA, the CDR3 is TGTGCCAGTGGGGCGGAACAGGCGCCCAATGAGCAGTTCTTC. This sequence joins TRBV2 and TRBJ2-1, with D possibly being TRBD1 (5 bases). Trimming took 9 bases from V and 6 from J, leaving 18 bases between them. From germline, CDR1 is SNHLY and CDR2 FYNNEI. The CDR3 runs 14 residues.